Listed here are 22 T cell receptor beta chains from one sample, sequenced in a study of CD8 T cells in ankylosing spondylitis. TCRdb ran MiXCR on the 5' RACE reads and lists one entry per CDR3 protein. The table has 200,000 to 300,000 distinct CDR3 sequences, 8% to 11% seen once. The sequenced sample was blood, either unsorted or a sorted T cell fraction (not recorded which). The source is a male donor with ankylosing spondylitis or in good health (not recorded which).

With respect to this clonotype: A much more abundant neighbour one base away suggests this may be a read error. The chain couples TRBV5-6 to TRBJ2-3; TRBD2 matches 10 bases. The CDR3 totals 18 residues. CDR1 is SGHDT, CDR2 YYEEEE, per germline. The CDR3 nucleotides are TGTACCAGCAGCTTGGCCGGTCCGGGACTAGCGAAAACAGATACGCAGTATTTT. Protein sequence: CTSSLAGPGLAKTDTQYF.

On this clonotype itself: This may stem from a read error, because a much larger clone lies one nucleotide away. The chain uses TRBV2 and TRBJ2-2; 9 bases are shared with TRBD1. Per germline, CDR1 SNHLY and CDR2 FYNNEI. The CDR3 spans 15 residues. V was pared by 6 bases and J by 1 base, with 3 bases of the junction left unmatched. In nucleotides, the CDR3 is TGTGCCAGCAGATCGGGACAGGGGAACACCGGGGAGCTGTTTTTT. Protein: CASRSGQGNTGELFF.

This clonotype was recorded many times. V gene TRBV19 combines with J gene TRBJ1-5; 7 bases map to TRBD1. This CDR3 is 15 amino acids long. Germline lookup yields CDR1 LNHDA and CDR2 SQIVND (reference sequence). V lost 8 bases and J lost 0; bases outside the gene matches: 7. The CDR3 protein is CASGNRGVSNQPQHF. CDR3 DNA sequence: TGTGCCAGTGGGAACAGGGGCGTTAGCAATCAGCCCCAGCATTTT.

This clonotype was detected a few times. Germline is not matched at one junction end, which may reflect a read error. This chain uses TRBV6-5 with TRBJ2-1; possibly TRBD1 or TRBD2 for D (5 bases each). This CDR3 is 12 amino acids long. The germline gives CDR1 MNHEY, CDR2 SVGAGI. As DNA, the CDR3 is TGTGCCAGCAGACGCATCCGGGACGGTGGGCTCTTC. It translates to CASRRIRDGGLF.

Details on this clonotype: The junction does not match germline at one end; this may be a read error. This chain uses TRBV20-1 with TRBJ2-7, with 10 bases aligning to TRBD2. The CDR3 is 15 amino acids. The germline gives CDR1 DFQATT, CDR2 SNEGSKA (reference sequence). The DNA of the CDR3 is TGCTGTGCTAGAGGGGCTAGCGGGAGTCCCTACGAGCAGTACTTC. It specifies CCARGASGSPYEQYF.

The CDR3 is CASSEAGGGVGTDTQYF. For the CDR3, the DNA is TGTGCCAGCAGTGAAGCTGGGGGGGGCGTAGGCACAGATACGCAGTATTTT. The chain couples TRBV6-1 to TRBJ2-3; D possibly corresponds to TRBD2 (7 bases). The germline gives CDR1 MNHNS, CDR2 SASEGT. CDR3 size: 17 residues. V lost 0 bases, J lost 1 base, and 14 bases lay in between.

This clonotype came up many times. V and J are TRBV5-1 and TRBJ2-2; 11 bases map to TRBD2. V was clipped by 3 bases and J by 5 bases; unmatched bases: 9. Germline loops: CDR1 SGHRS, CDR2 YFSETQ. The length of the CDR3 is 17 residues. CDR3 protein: CASSSPTSGVETGELFF. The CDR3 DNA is TGCGCCAGCAGCTCCCCGACTAGCGGGGTTGAAACCGGGGAGCTGTTTTTT.

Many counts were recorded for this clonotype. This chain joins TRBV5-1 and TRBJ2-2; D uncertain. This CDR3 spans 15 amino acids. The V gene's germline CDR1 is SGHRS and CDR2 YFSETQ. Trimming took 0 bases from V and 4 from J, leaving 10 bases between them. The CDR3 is CASSLDGVGTGELFF. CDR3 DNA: TGCGCCAGCAGCTTGGACGGAGTTGGCACCGGGGAGCTGTTTTTT.

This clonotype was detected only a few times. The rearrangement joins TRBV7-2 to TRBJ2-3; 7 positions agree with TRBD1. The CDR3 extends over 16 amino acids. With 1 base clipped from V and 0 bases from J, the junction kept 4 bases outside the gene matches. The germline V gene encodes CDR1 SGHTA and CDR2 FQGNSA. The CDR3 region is CASSLGRGSSTDTQYF. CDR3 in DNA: TGTGCCAGCAGCTTAGGCAGGGGGTCTAGCACAGATACGCAGTATTTT.

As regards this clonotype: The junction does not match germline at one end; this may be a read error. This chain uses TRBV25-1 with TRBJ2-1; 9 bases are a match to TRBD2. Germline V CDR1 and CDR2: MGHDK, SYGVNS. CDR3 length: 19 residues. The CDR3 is CASREGGGFSGSSYNEQFF. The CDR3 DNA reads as TGTGCCAGCCGTGAGGGAGGAGGTTTTAGCGGGAGCTCCTACAATGAGCAGTTCTTC.

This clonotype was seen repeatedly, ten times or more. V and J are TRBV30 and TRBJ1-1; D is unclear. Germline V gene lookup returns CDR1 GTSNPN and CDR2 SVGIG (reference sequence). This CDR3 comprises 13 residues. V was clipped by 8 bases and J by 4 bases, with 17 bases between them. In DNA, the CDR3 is TGTGCCAGCACCCGGGATCGGGGCACTGAAGCTTTCTTT. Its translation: CASTRDRGTEAFF.

The CDR3 spells CASSLLSSGSATYEQYF. For the CDR3, the DNA is TGTGCCAGCAGCTTATTGTCTAGCGGTTCCGCCACCTACGAGCAGTACTTC. This chain joins TRBV11-2 and TRBJ2-7; 7 nucleotides match TRBD2. J lost 2 bases, V lost 2 bases, and 12 bases had no gene match. The CDR3 covers 17 residues. The germline gives CDR1 SGHAT, CDR2 FQNNGV.

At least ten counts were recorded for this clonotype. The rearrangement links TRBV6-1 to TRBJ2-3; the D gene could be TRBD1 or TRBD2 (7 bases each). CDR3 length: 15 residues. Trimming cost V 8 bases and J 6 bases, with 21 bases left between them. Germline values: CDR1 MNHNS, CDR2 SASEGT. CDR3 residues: CASSYRGGSSDTQYF. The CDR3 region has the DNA TGTGCCAGCTCCTACAGGGGCGGGAGCAGTGATACGCAGTATTTT.

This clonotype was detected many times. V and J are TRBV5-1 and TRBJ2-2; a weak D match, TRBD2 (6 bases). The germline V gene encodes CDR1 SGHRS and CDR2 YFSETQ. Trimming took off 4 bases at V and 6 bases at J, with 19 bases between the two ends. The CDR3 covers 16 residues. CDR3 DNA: TGCGCCAGCAGCCAGTCTTCGGGACGGGGGTCCGGGGAGCTGTTTTTT. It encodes CASSQSSGRGSGELFF.

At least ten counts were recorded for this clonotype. The CDR3 protein is CASGNQGLVWGYTF. DNA of the CDR3: TGTGCTAGTGGGAACCAGGGTTTGGTGTGGGGCTACACCTTC. V and J are TRBV12-5 and TRBJ1-2; TRBD1 might be the D (5 bases). Germline-derived CDR1 and CDR2 are LGHNT and FRNRAP. V was trimmed by 6 bases and J by 8 bases, leaving 19 bases between them. The CDR3 consists of 14 residues.

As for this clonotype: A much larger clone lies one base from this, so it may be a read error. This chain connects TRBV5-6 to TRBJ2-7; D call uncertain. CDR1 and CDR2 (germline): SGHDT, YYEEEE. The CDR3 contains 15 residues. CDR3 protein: CASSSYSFQTYERYF. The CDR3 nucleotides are TGTGCCAGCAGCTCATACAGCTTTCAAACCTACGAGCGGTACTTC.

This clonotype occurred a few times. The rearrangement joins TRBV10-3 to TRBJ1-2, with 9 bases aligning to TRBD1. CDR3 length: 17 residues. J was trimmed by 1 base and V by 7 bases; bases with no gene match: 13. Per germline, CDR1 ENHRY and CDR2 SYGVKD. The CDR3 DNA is TGTGCCATCAAAGTCAATACAGGGGGCCTCCTTAACTATGGCTACACCTTC. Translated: CAIKVNTGGLLNYGYTF.

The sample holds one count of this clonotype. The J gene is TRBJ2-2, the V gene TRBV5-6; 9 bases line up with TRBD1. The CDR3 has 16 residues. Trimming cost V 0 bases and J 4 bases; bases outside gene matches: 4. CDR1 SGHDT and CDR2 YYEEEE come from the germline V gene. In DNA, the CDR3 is TGTGCCAGCAGCTTGGCGGGGACAGGGCTCACCGGGGAGCTGTTTTTT. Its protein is CASSLAGTGLTGELFF.

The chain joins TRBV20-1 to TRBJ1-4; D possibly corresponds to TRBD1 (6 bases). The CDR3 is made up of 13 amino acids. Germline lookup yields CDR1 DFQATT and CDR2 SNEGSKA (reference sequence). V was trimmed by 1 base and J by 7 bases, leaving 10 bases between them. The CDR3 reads CSARGQESEKLFF. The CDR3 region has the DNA TGCAGTGCTAGAGGACAGGAGAGTGAAAAACTGTTTTTT.

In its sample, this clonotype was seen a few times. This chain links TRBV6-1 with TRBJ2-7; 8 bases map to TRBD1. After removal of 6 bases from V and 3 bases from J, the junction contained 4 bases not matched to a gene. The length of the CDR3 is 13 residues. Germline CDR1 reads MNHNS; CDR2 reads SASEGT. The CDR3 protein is CASSRDRNYEQYF. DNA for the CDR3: TGTGCCAGCAGCCGGGACAGGAACTACGAGCAGTACTTC.

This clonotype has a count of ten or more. In DNA, the CDR3 is TGTGCCATCACCCCCATTAAGGACAGTCCCTACGAGCAGTACTTC. Translating it yields CAITPIKDSPYEQYF. The chain recombines TRBV10-3 with TRBJ2-7, with D possibly TRBD1 on 6 matching bases. This CDR3 contains 15 residues. The germline CDR1 and CDR2 sequences are ENHRY and SYGVKD. The V end was cut by 7 bases, the J end by 2 bases, with 18 bases between.

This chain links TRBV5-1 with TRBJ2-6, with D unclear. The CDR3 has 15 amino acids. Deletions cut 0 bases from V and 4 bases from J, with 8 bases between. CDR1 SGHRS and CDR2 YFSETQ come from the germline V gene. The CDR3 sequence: CASSLAVPGANVLTF. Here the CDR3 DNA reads TGCGCCAGCAGCTTGGCAGTGCCCGGGGCCAACGTCCTGACTTTC.